This T cell receptor beta chain was identified during a study of vaccination and CD4 T cells after COVID-19. Study in general: Everyone enrolled got two doses of BNT162b2 or mRNA-1273 vaccine.

Sequencing of the DNA from cultured CD4+ T cells was carried out with the Oncomine TCR Beta short-read assay. TCRdb re-derived calls from the PCR reads in MiXCR, one entry per CDR3 protein. The sample has 13,000 or so distinct CDR3 sequences, roughly three fifths seen once. Treatment noted: roughly 10-day PBMC culture with coronavirus spike peptide pools or control peptides (ViraFEST assay). Antigen-specific T cells were expanded with peptide pools by ViraFEST, and TCRs were then sequenced. This clonotype was observed a handful of times. The antigen is undetermined. CDR3 length equals 15 residues. V trimming: 4 bases; J trimming: 5 bases; junction bases outside the gene matches: 10. Germline V gene data show CDR1 as SNHLY and CDR2 as FYNNEI.

The source material was CD4+ T cells from blood, cultured in vitro. The origin of this receptor is a human donor who had recovered from COVID-19. J is TRBJ2-5 and V is TRBV2; 7 bases fit TRBD1. DNA of the CDR3: TGTGCCAGCAGTGTGGGGGCAGGGGGTTCGGAGACCCAGTACTTC. Translation gives CASSVGAGGSETQYF.